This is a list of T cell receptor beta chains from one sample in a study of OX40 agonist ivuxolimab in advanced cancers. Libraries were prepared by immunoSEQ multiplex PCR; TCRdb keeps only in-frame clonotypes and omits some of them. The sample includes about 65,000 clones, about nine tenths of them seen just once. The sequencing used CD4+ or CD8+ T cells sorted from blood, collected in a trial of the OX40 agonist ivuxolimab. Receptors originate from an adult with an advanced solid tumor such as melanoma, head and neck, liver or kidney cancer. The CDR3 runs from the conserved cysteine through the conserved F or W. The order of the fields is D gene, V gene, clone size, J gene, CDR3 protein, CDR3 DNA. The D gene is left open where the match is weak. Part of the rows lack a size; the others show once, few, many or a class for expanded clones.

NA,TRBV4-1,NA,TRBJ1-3,CASSQDPGVTGNTIYF,TGCGCCAGCAGCCAAGACCCAGGGGTTACTGGAAACACCATATATTTT
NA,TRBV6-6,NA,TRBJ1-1,CASTILRIVSSEAFF,TGTGCCAGCACCATACTGAGGATAGTCTCTTCTGAAGCTTTCTTT
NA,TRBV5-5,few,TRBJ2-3,CASSLADSTDTQYF,TGTGCCAGCAGCTTGGCTGACAGCACAGATACGCAGTATTTT
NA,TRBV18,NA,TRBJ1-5,CASSPEGLTPRDQPQHF,TGTGCCAGCTCACCAGAGGGACTCACCCCGAGAGATCAGCCCCAGCATTTT
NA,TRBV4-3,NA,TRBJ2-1,CASGAVGGSSNEQFF,TGCGCCAGCGGCGCTGTTGGCGGGTCCTCCAATGAGCAGTTCTTC
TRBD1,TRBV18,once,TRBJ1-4,CASSPGTGLQGKLFF,TGTGCCAGCTCACCGGGGACAGGCCTCCAGGGAAAACTGTTTTTT
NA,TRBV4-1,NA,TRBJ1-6,CASSQEILYNSPLHF,TGCGCCAGCAGCCAAGAGATACTGTATAATTCACCCCTCCACTTT
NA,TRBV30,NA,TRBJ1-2,CAKYGGQSNYGYTF,TGTGCTAAATACGGAGGACAGTCTAACTATGGCTACACCTTC
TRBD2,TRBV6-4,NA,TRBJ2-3,CASSDSSGGATDTQYF,TGTGCCAGCAGTGACTCGAGCGGGGGGGCCACAGATACGCAGTATTTT
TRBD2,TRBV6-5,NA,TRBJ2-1,CASSRLAGGHNEQFF,TGTGCCAGCAGCCGACTAGCGGGGGGGCATAATGAGCAGTTCTTC
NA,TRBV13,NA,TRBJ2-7,CASSYDSGPSSYEQYF,TGTGCCAGCAGCTACGATAGCGGCCCAAGCTCCTACGAGCAGTACTTC
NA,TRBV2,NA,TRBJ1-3,CASTGGGNTIYF,TGTGCCAGCACTGGGGGGGGAAACACCATATATTTT
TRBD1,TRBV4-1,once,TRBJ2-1,CASSQDWGTGANEQFF,TGCGCCAGCAGCCAAGACTGGGGGACAGGGGCCAATGAGCAGTTCTTC
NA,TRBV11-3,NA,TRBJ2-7,CASSLEGAASIHEQYF,TGTGCCAGCAGCTTAGAAGGGGCAGCTTCCATCCACGAGCAGTACTTC
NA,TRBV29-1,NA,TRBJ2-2,CSVGHNTGELFF,TGCAGCGTTGGGCACAACACCGGGGAGCTGTTTTTT
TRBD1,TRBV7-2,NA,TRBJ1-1,CASSRSRDRNEAFF,TGTGCCAGCAGCCGGTCCCGGGACAGGAATGAAGCTTTCTTT
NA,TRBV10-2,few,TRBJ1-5,CASSGIGSNQPQHF,TGCGCCAGCAGCGGCATTGGGAGCAATCAGCCCCAGCATTTT
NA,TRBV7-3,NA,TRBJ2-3,CASSPTPRTDTQYF,TGTGCCAGCAGCCCGACTCCCCGCACAGATACGCAGTATTTT
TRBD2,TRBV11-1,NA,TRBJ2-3,CASSLDGGAPTDTQYF,TGTGCCAGCAGCTTAGACGGGGGGGCCCCTACAGATACGCAGTATTTT
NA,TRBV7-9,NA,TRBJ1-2,CASSLGARRGYTF,TGTGCCAGCAGCTTAGGGGCCCGCCGGGGCTACACCTTC
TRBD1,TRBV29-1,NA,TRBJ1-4,CSVQIWTGSEKLFF,TGCAGCGTCCAAATTTGGACAGGGTCCGAAAAACTGTTTTTT
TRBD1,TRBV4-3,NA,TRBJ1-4,CASSPGTGNEKLFF,TGCGCCAGCAGCCCGGGGACAGGCAATGAAAAACTGTTTTTT
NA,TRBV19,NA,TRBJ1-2,CATKLTGVTNYGYTF,TGTGCCACTAAACTGACAGGAGTCACTAACTATGGCTACACCTTC
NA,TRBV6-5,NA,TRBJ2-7,CASSYSGRRNYEQYF,TGTGCCAGCAGTTACTCGGGGCGGCGAAACTACGAGCAGTACTTC
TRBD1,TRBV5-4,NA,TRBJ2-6,CASSSTGGSGANVLTF,TGTGCCAGCAGCTCTACAGGGGGCTCTGGGGCCAACGTCCTGACTTTC
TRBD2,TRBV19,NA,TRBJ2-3,CASSTPRGSGSWDTQYF,TGTGCCAGTAGTACCCCACGGGGTAGCGGGTCCTGGGATACGCAGTATTTT
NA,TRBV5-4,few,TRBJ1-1,CASSLEFMNTEAFF,TGTGCCAGCAGCTTGGAATTTATGAACACTGAAGCTTTCTTT
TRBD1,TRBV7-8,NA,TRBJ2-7,CASSPTRTGDTYEQYF,TGTGCCAGCAGCCCAACGCGGACAGGAGACACCTACGAGCAGTACTTC
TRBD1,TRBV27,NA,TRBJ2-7,CASSAGTGDSRISHRPNREQYF,TGTGCCAGCAGCGCCGGGACAGGTGACAGTCGAATTTCTCATCGTCCCAACCGCGAGCAGTACTTC
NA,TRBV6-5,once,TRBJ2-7,CASSYSGSGEQYF,TGTGCCAGCAGTTACTCAGGCAGCGGCGAGCAGTACTTC
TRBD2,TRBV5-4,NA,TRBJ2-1,CASSFKRGPYNEQFF,TGTGCCAGCAGCTTCAAGCGGGGGCCCTACAATGAGCAGTTCTTC
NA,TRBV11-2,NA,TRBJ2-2,CASSLVQRPGELFF,TGTGCCAGCAGCTTAGTCCAGCGTCCGGGGGAGCTGTTTTTT
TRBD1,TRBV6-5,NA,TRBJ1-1,CASSQTGTGRPEAFF,TGTGCCAGCAGCCAAACCGGGACAGGGCGTCCTGAAGCTTTCTTT
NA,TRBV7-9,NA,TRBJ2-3,CASSPGAQGRTDTQYF,TGTGCCAGCAGCCCCGGCGCGCAGGGGCGCACAGATACGCAGTATTTT
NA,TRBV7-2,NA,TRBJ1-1,CASSFRGRTEAFF,TGTGCCAGCAGCTTCCGGGGGAGGACTGAAGCTTTCTTT
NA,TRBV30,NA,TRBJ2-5,CAWAGGSETQYF,TGTGCCTGGGCCGGGGGTTCGGAGACCCAGTACTTC
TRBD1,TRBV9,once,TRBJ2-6,CASSARDRVSPGANVLTF,TGTGCCAGCAGCGCCCGGGACAGGGTGAGTCCTGGGGCCAACGTCCTGACTTTC
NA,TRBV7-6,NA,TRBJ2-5,CASSSSPTGRPETQYF,TGTGCCAGCAGCTCCTCCCCGACTGGACGGCCAGAGACCCAGTACTTC
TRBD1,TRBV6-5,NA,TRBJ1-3,CASRETGVGNTIYF,TGTGCCAGCAGGGAAACAGGGGTAGGAAACACCATATATTTT
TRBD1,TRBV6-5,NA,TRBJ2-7,CASSYSVGQGAHEQYF,TGTGCCAGCAGTTACTCGGTGGGACAGGGGGCCCACGAGCAGTACTTC
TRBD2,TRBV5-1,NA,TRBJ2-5,CASSLGGKETQYF,TGCGCCAGCAGTCTCGGGGGGAAAGAGACCCAGTACTTC
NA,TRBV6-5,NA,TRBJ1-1,CASSRGGGKNTEAFF,TGTGCCAGCAGTCGCGGGGGCGGGAAGAACACTGAAGCTTTCTTT
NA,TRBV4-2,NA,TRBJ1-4,CASSQDRTQEKLFF,TGTGCCAGCAGCCAAGACAGGACACAGGAAAAACTGTTTTTT
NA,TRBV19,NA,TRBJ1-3,CASSIAGGGIAGNTIYF,TGTGCCAGTAGTATAGCGGGCGGGGGCATCGCTGGAAACACCATATATTTT
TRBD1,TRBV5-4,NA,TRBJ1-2,CASSGGTENYGYTF,TGTGCCAGCAGCGGAGGGACAGAGAACTATGGCTACACCTTC
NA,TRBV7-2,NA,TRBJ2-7,CASSPEGRQGREQYF,TGTGCCAGCAGCCCCGAAGGTCGACAAGGGCGGGAGCAGTACTTC